Following are 9 T cell receptor beta chains from one sample sequenced in a study of T cells in women clearing cervical HPV infection. Generated by immunoSEQ multiplex PCR, the TCRdb table keeps only in-frame clones and is missing some. The sample table sets out about 28,000 clones. What was sequenced was blood buffy coat. The receptors shown here come from a woman between 18 and 70 years old with a cervical HPV16 infection that either progressed to CIN3+ or cleared (not recorded which).

A note on this clone: The CDR3 end falls 3 residues outside the read, so it is completed with the germline J gene. V usage is TRBV20-1 and J usage is TRBJ1-2; no clear D gene. V was cut by 3 bases and J by 3 bases, with 14 bases left in between. This CDR3 is 14 amino acids long. Per germline, CDR1 DFQATT and CDR2 SNEGSKA (reference sequence). CDR3 bases read: TGCAGTGCTAGGGAGGGAAGCGGTGACTATGGC. This encodes CSAREGSGDYG. The whole CDR3 is CSAREGSGDYGYTF.

A note on this clone: The DNA ends 3 residues before the CDR3 does, and the rest of the CDR3 is filled in from the germline J gene. The chain joins TRBV7-2 to TRBJ2-3, with 7 bases identical to TRBD2. The CDR3 loop spans 14 amino acids. Germline V gene sequence: CDR1 SGHTA, CDR2 FQGNSA. The sequenced CDR3 bases are TGTGCCAGCAGCTTAAGCGGGGCTAAGGAGACG. It codes for CASSLSGAKET. The full CDR3 is CASSLSGAKETQYF.

In regard to this clone: The DNA ends 3 residues before the CDR3 does, and the rest of the CDR3 is filled in from the germline J gene. The chain has TRBV19 and TRBJ2-1; 8 positions match TRBD1. Losses at the gene ends were 2 bases for V and 7 bases for J; bases not matched to a gene: 4. The germline gives CDR1 LNHDA, CDR2 SQIVND (reference sequence). The CDR3 spans 14 residues. This CDR3 reads CASSIQGASNEQFF. The CDR3 DNA, read in part, is TGTGCCAGTAGTATACAGGGGGCGAGTAATGAG.

This CDR3 is CASRTGTGLNYGYTF. CDR3 bases read: TGTGCCAGCAGAACCGGGACAGGTTTAAACTATGGC. The V call is TRBV5-4, the J call TRBJ1-2; TRBD1 matches at 8 bases. The read falls 3 residues short of the CDR3 end, and the missing part is taken from the germline J gene. The CDR3 has 15 amino acids. Unmatched junction bases numbered 8, after V lost 5 bases and J lost 2 bases. Germline values: CDR1 SGHNT, CDR2 YYREEE (reference sequence).

This CDR3 is CASSPGGTLWDTQYF. Partial CDR3 DNA: TGTGCCAGCAGCCCGGGGGGGACGTTGTGGGATACG. The chain has TRBV11-2 and TRBJ2-3, with 8 bases identical to TRBD2. The DNA ends 3 residues before the CDR3 does, and the rest of the CDR3 is filled in from the germline J gene. J gave up 6 bases and V 5 bases, and 10 bases lay outside the gene matches. This CDR3 contains 15 residues. CDR1 is SGHAT, CDR2 FQNNGV, per germline.

Here the CDR3 reads CASSIRGNTGELFF. Incomplete CDR3 DNA: TGTGCCAGTAGTATACGGGGGAACACCGGGGAG. This chain joins TRBV19 and TRBJ2-2; perhaps TRBD2 as D (5 bases). The CDR3 is cut off 3 residues early in the read; its end comes from the germline J gene. Trimming shortened V by 2 bases and J by 1 base, and 5 bases separated the two germline ends. Germline V gene sequence: CDR1 LNHDA, CDR2 SQIVND (reference sequence). CDR3 length: 14 amino acids.

The CDR3: CASSPEGTGVYEQYF. CDR3 DNA (partial): TGTGCCAGCAGCCCCGAGGGGACAGGGGTGTACGAG. The J gene is TRBJ2-7, the V gene TRBV4-2, with 10 bases lining up with TRBD1. The read terminates 3 residues ahead of where the CDR3 ends, so the germline J gene completes it. This CDR3 contains 15 residues. Losses at the gene ends were 4 bases for V and 4 bases for J; bases not matched to a gene: 7. Looked up from germline, CDR1 is LGHNA and CDR2 is YNFKEQ.

With respect to this clone: Coverage ceases 3 residues before the CDR3 finishes, and the germline J gene fills in the end. This sequence joins TRBV20-1 and TRBJ2-3; 10 positions match TRBD2. This CDR3 spans 15 amino acids. Germline V gene data show CDR1 as DFQATT and CDR2 as SNEGSKA (reference sequence). The CDR3: CSARVLAGRGETQYF. The CDR3 bases that were read are TGCAGTGCTAGAGTACTAGCGGGGAGGGGTGAGACG.

About this clone: The read ends 3 residues shy of where the CDR3 ends; the end is completed using the germline J gene. The chain recombines TRBV12-3 or TRBV12-4 with TRBJ2-3; the match to TRBD2 covers 11 bases. The CDR3 is made up of 14 amino acids. V lost 5 bases to trimming and J lost 5 bases; unmatched junction nucleotides: 3. Incomplete CDR3 DNA: TGTGCCAGCAGTCCCGGGACTAGCGGAGATACG. Its protein product is CASSPGTSGDT. The entire CDR3 protein reads CASSPGTSGDTQYF.